This T cell receptor beta chain was retrieved from a study of T cell clusters in autoimmune cytopenias. From germline, CDR1 is ENHRY and CDR2 SYGVKD. This CDR3 spans 14 amino acids. TRB rearrangements were amplified by touch-down multiplex PCR with mixed TRB-A/B primers. TCRdb reprocessed the multiplex PCR reads and keeps a single row for each CDR3 protein, giving no DNA. Its table records 4,100 or so distinct CDR3 sequences. About 37,500 genome equivalents of blood DNA were amplified for TRB. The gene calls are TRBV10-3 and TRBJ2-7. Sequenced input: peripheral blood. The receptor was derived from a human donor with an autoimmune cytopenia or autoimmune hepatitis (not recorded which). The CDR3 here is CAISKWTEGYEQYF.